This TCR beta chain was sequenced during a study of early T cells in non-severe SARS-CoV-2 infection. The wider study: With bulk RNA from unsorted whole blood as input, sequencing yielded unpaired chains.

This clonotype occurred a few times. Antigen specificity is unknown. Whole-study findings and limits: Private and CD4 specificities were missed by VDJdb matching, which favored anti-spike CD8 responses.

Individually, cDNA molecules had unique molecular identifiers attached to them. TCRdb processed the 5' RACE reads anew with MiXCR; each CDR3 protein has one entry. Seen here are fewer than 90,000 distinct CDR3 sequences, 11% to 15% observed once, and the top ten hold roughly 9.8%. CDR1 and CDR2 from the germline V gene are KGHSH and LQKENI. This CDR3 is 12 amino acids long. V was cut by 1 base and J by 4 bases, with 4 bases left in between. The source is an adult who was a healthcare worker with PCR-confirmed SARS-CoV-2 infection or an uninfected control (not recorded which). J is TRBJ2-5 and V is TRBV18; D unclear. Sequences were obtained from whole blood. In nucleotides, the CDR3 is TGTGCCAGCTCACCACTCGGAGAGACCCAGTACTTC. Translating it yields CASSPLGETQYF.